This TCR beta chain was captured by sequencing in a study of T-cell reconstitution after alpha-beta-depleted transplantation in children. Unique molecular identifiers featured in how the TCRbeta library was prepared. TCRdb re-derived calls from the PCR reads in MiXCR, one entry per CDR3 protein. The table lists about half a million distinct CDR3 sequences, approximately 12% of them singletons. Germline CDR1 is SNHLY and CDR2 is FYNNEI. This CDR3 comprises 15 residues. The V segment lost 3 bases and the J segment 6 bases; nucleotides outside the gene matches: 4. The V and J genes are TRBV2 and TRBJ2-2; 10 bases fit TRBD1. This specimen consisted of PBMCs from the stem cell graft donor, obtained from the stem cell graft. The origin of this receptor is a human donor who donated a stem cell graft to a child with combined immunodeficiency. DNA for the CDR3: TGTGCCAGCAGTGAGGGACAGGGGCTAGCCGGGGAGCTGTTTTTT. Encoded protein: CASSEGQGLAGELFF.